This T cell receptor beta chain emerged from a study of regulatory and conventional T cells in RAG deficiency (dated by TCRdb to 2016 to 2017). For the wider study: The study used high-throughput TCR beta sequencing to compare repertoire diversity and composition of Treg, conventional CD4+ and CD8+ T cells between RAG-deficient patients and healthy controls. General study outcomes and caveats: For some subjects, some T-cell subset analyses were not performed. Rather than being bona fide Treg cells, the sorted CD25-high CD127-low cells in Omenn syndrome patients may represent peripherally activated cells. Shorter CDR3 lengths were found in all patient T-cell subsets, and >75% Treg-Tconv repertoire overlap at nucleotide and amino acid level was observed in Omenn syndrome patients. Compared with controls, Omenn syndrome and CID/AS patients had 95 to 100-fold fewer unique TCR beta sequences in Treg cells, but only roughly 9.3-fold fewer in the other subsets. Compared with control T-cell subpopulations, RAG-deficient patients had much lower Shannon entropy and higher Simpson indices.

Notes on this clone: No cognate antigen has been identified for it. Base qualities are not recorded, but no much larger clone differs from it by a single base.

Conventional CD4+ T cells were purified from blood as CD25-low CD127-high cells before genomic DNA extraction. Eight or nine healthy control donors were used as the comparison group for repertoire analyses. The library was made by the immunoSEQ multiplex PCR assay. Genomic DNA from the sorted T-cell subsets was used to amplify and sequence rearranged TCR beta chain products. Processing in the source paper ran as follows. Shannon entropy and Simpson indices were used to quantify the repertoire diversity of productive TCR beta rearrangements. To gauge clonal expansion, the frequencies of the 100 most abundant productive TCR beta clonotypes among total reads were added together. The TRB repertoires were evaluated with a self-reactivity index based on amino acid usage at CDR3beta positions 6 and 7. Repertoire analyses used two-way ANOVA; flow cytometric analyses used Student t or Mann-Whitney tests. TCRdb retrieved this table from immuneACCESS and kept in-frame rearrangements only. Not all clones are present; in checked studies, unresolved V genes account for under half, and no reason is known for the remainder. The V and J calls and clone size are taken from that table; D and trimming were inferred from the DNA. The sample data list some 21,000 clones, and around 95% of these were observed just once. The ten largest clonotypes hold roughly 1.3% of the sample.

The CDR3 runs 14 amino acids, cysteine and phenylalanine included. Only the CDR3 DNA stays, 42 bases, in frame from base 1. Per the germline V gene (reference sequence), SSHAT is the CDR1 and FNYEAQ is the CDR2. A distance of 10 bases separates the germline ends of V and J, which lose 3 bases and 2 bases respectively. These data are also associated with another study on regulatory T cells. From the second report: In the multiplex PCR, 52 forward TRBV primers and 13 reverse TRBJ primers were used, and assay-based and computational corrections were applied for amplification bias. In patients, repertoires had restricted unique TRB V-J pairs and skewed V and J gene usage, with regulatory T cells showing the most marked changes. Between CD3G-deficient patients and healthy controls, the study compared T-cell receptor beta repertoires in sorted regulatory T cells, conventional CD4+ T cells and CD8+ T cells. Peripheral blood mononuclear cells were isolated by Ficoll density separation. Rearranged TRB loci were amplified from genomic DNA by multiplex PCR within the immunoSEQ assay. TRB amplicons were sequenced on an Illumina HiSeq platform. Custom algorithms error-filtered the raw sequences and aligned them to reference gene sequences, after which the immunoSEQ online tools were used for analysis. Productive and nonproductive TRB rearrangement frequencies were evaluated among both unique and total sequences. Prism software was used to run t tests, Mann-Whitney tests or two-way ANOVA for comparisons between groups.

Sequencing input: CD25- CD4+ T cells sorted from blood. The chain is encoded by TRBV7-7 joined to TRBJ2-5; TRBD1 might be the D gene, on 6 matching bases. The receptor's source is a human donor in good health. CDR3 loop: CASSFQGSQETQYF. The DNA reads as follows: TGTGCCAGCAGCTTTCAGGGGTCGCAAGAGACCCAGTACTTC.